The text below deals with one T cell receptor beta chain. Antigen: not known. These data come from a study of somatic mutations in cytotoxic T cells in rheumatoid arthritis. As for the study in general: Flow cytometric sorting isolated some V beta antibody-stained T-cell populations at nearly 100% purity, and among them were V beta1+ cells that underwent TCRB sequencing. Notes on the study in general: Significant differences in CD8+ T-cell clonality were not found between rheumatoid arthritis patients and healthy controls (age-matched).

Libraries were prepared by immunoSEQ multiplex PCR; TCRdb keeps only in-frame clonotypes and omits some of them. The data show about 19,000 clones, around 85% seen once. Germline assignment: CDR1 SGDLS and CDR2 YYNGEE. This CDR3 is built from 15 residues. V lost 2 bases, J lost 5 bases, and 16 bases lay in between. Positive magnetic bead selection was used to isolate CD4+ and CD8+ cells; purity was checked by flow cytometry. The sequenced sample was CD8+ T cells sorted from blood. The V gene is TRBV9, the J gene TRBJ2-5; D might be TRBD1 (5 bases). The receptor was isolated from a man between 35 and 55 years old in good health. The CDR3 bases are TGTGCCAGCAGCGTTAGTTTAGGGGCCGCGGAGACCCAGTACTTC. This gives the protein CASSVSLGAAETQYF.